This paragraph reports one TCR beta chain. The target antigen is unknown. At one end, the junction sequence differs from germline, possibly due to a read error. The source of the sample is a study of tumor and adjacent non-tumor tissue in lung cancer. The template was RNA from unsorted bulk tissue. Overall study findings and caveats: In normal lung, the top 100 clones were significantly more dominant than in tumor.

TCRbeta libraries were built with three rounds of nested PCR, modified from ARM-PCR. TCRdb reprocessed the multiplex PCR reads via MiXCR and lists one record per CDR3 protein. The sample holds 76,000 or so distinct CDR3 sequences, under 70% seen once. What was sequenced was lung tumor tissue. This TCR was sampled from a woman in her seventies with non-small cell lung cancer.

The CDR3 loop is CASNPRGTQDAYTF. The CDR3 DNA sequence: TGCGCCAGCAACCCTAGAGGGACACAGGACGCTTACACTTTC. The rearrangement joins TRBV5-1 to TRBJ1-2; a weak D match, TRBD1 (6 bases). Germline CDR1 and CDR2: SGHRS and YFSETQ. The CDR3 consists of 14 residues.